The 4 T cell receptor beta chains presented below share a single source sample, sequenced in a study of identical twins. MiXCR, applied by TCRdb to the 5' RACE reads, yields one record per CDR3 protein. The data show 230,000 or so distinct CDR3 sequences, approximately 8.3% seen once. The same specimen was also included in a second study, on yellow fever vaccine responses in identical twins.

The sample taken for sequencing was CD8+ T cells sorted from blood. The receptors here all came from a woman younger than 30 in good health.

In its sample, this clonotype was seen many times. The CDR3 nucleotides are TGTGCCAGCAGCTGGGGGGGAACTAGCGGGAGCTACGAGCAGTACTTC. Protein product: CASSWGGTSGSYEQYF. V is TRBV7-8 and J is TRBJ2-7, with 11 bases fitting TRBD2. This CDR3 has 16 amino acids. Trimming cost V 4 bases and J 3 bases; bases outside gene matches: 8. Germline V gives CDR1 SGHVS, CDR2 FQNEAQ.

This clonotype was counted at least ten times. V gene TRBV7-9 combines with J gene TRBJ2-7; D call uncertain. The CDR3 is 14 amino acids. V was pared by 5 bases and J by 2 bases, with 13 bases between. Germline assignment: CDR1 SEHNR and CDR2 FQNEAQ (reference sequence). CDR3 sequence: CASSPPTGPYEQYF. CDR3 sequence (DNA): TGTGCCAGCAGCCCCCCGACCGGTCCCTACGAGCAGTACTTC.

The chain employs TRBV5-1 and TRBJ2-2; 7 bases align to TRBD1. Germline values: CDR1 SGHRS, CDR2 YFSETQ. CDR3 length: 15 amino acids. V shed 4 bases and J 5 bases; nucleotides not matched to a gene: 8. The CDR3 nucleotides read TGCGCCAGCAGCGGACCGCCAGGGGGAACCGGGGAGCTGTTTTTT. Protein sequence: CASSGPPGGTGELFF.

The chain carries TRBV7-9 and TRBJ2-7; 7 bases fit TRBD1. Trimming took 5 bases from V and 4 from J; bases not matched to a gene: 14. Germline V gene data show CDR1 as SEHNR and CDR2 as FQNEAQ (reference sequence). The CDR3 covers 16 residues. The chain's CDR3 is CASSQSTGVLRYEQYF. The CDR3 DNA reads TGTGCCAGCAGCCAGTCCACAGGGGTTTTGCGGTACGAGCAGTACTTC.